The 3 T cell receptor beta chains below all came from one sample that was sequenced in a study of blood T cell repertoires in COVID-19. Clones were sequenced by immunoSEQ multiplex PCR, and TCRdb holds only the in-frame ones, with some missing. The table includes approximately 130,000 clones, 80% to 90% detected once. What was sequenced was peripheral blood. The origin of the receptors is a man aged 50 or older with active COVID-19.

The gene calls are TRBV19 and TRBJ2-7; tentatively, D is TRBD1 (6 bases). Germline V gene sequence: CDR1 LNHDA, CDR2 SQIVND (reference sequence). This CDR3 region has 16 residues. V was clipped by 0 bases and J by 3 bases, with 15 bases between them. The CDR3 DNA sequence: TGTGCCAGTAGTATAGAGACAGGCAGAACCCGCTACGAGCAGTACTTC. It specifies CASSIETGRTRYEQYF.

V is TRBV4-2 and J is TRBJ1-2, with D tentatively TRBD1 (6 bases). Trimming removed 0 bases from V and 7 bases from J, with 18 bases in between. CDR1 is LGHNA, CDR2 YNFKEQ, per germline. The CDR3 is 16 residues long. CDR3 in amino acids: CASSQDWTATSSGYTF. The CDR3 DNA is TGTGCCAGCAGCCAAGATTGGACAGCCACCTCTTCTGGCTACACCTTC.

This chain joins TRBV5-6 and TRBJ2-3, with 9 bases identical to TRBD2. The CDR3 sequence is 16 residues long. V dropped 3 bases and J dropped 0; count of bases not matched to a gene: 5. Germline V gene lookup returns CDR1 SGHDT and CDR2 YYEEEE. The CDR3 nucleotides are TGTGCCAGCAGCTCCGAGCGGGGGGCGAGCACAGATACGCAGTATTTT. Protein: CASSSERGASTDTQYF.